The 29 T cell receptor delta chains given below trace back to one sample, sequenced in a study of Vδ1+ human thymocytes. General study results and limits: Highly polyclonal TRG and TRD repertoires with Gaussian CDR3 length distributions appeared in thymus.

Extracted RNA was reverse transcribed into cDNA. The CDR3 regions were amplified by multiplex PCR from V-gene primers to a constant-region primer. TCRdb re-analyzed the multiplex PCR reads via CATT. The sample has around 19,000 delta-chain clones; more than 8% are singletons. These receptors have no known antigen. Sequencing input: Vdelta1+ gamma-delta thymocytes from the thymus. Noted subset: FACS-sorted CD3+ TCRalphabeta- TCRVdelta1+ TCRVdelta2- thymocytes. The receptors here all came from a child younger than two who had congenital heart surgery.

No V gene call was produced; the J gene was TRDJ1; the table gives TRDD3 as D, unverified against the DNA. The CDR3 is made up of 17 amino acids. The CDR3 coding sequence is TGTGCTCTTGGGGAATGTTCACTGGGGATACGAGCCGATAAACTCATCTTT. Encoded protein: CALGECSLGIRADKLIF.

This clone was picked up a small number of times. This chain uses TRDV1 with TRDJ1; D uncertain. Germline V lookup: CDR1 TSWWSYY, CDR2 QGS. The CDR3 is made up of 12 amino acids. V shed 1 base and J shed 10 bases, with 10 bases lying between them. The CDR3 bases are TGTGCTCTTGGGGAACCCCACCAGGGACTCATCTTT. Amino acid sequence: CALGEPHQGLIF.

This clone has only a few counts. The genes are TRDV1 and TRDJ1; 10 nucleotides match TRDD3. V dropped 5 bases and J dropped 4; count of bases not matched to a gene: 25. Germline V lookup: CDR1 TSWWSYY, CDR2 QGS. This CDR3 has 21 amino acids. This CDR3 is CALGNSPPPYSTGGSYDKLIF. Here the CDR3 DNA reads TGTGCTCTTGGGAACTCTCCCCCACCCTACTCTACTGGGGGATCGTACGATAAACTCATCTTT.

The chain is built from TRAV29/DV5 and TRDJ1; no firm D call. This CDR3 region has 18 residues. Germline V lookup: CDR1 NSMFDY, CDR2 ISSIKDK. V was trimmed by 1 base and J by 4 bases, leaving 26 bases between them. CDR3 protein: CAASTWCAAFTVYDKLIF. The CDR3 DNA reads TGTGCAGCAAGCACCTGGTGCGCCGCTTTTACCGTGTACGATAAACTCATCTTT.

The chain has TRDV1 and TRDJ1, with TRDD3 identical over 8 bases. No J gene was available from TCRdb, and it was assigned here by a germline match of the DNA. Germline CDR1 reads TSWWSYY; CDR2 reads QGS. The V gene end was trimmed by 0 bases and the J gene end by 0 bases; junction bases not matched to a gene: 15. This CDR3 spans 20 amino acids. In DNA form, the CDR3 reads TGTGCTCTTGGGGAACTTGGACTACCGGGGATACAAAGATACACCGATAAACTCATCTTT. It codes for CALGELGLPGIQRYTDKLIF.

This chain uses TRDV1 with TRDJ1; TRDD3 matches at 9 bases. CDR3 length: 14 amino acids. The V gene's germline CDR1 is TSWWSYY and CDR2 QGS. J was trimmed by 10 bases and V by 4 bases; bases with no gene match: 10. The CDR3 nucleotides are TGTGCTCTTGGGGCCGCCCGGGCCTGGGGGATACTCATCTTT. Translation gives CALGAARAWGILIF.

This clone has only one observation. A J gene of TRDJ1 was called, though the V gene was not; TRDD3 was called by the table and not checked on the DNA. This CDR3 is built from 19 residues. This CDR3 is CALGERTSYPPWDTDKLIF. The CDR3 DNA follows: TGTGCTCTTGGGGAACGCACTTCCTACCCCCCTTGGGACACCGATAAACTCATCTTT.

The chain recombines TRDV1 with TRDJ2; D is possibly TRDD2 or TRDD3 (5 bases each). The germline gives CDR1 TSWWSYY, CDR2 QGS. This CDR3 region has 20 residues. Trimming stripped 2 bases from V and 10 bases from J, with 32 bases between. The CDR3 DNA sequence: TGTGCTCTTGGGGAAGGTTCCCCCTACCGGGGTAACGATGTAGGGGGACAACTCTTCTTT. Amino acids: CALGEGSPYRGNDVGGQLFF.

V is TRDV1 and J is TRDJ2; D might be TRDD3 (6 bases). TCRdb does not report a J gene; here it was assigned by matching the DNA to germline references. Germline values: CDR1 TSWWSYY, CDR2 QGS. Trimming pared 4 bases from V and 9 bases from J, leaving 30 bases between. The CDR3 sequence is 19 residues long. Here the CDR3 DNA reads TGTGCTCTTGGGGCCCTAATGCCCTGGTCTGGGGTCCGGCAGCCACAACTCTTCTTT. Its translation: CALGALMPWSGVRQPQLFF.

This clone was counted only a few times. The rearrangement joins TRDV1 to TRDJ1; 12 bases line up with TRDD3. Unmatched junction bases numbered 17, after V lost 11 bases and J lost 1 base. This CDR3 has 18 residues. The germline CDR1 and CDR2 sequences are TSWWSYY and QGS. In nucleotides, the CDR3 is TGTGCTTTCTGGCCCCTAAGGCTGGGGGATACGTTCACCGATAAACTCATCTTT. Translating it yields CAFWPLRLGDTFTDKLIF.

This sequence joins TRDV1 and TRDJ1; 7 bases align to TRDD2. The CDR3 is made up of 19 amino acids. V dropped 1 base and J dropped 0; count of bases not matched to a gene: 14. Germline V gene sequence: CDR1 TSWWSYY, CDR2 QGS. CDR3 DNA: TGTGCTCTTGGGGAACCACTTCCTATGACTGGTGTGTACACCGATAAACTCATCTTT. It encodes CALGEPLPMTGVYTDKLIF.

This chain uses TRDV2 with TRDJ1; 12 bases line up with TRDD3. Matching the DNA to germline supplied the J gene, which TCRdb does not give. CDR1 GEAIGNYY and CDR2 EKD come from the germline V gene. CDR3 length equals 20 residues. Trimming at V came to 0 bases and at J to 0 bases, leaving 13 bases not matched to a gene. CDR3: CACDTLYWGIHGGYTDKLIF. The CDR3 DNA sequence: TGTGCCTGTGACACCTTGTACTGGGGGATACACGGGGGGTACACCGATAAACTCATCTTT.

This clone was seen only a few times. The V call is TRDV1, the J call TRDJ1; TRDD3 matches 9 bases. With 1 base clipped from V and 0 bases from J, the junction kept 6 bases outside the gene matches. The CDR3 has 17 residues. Germline loops: CDR1 TSWWSYY, CDR2 QGS. The DNA for the CDR3 is TGTGCTCTTGGGGAACGAGGTGCTGGGGGATACACCGATAAACTCATCTTT. Its protein product is CALGERGAGGYTDKLIF.

This clone turned up a few times. The genes are TRDV1 and TRDJ1; D call uncertain. V was pared by 0 bases and J by 0 bases, with 17 bases between. Germline V CDR1 and CDR2: TSWWSYY, QGS. The CDR3 sequence is 18 residues long. In nucleotides, the CDR3 is TGTGCTCTTGGGGAACTATGTAGAGGAGCCACCTACACCGATAAACTCATCTTT. It is translated as CALGELCRGATYTDKLIF.

This clone was seen only a few times. The chain recombines TRDV1 with TRDJ2; 9 positions agree with TRDD3. The CDR3 length is 22 residues. The V segment lost 4 bases and the J segment 0 bases; nucleotides outside the gene matches: 21. Germline V gives CDR1 TSWWSYY, CDR2 QGS. In DNA, the CDR3 is TGTGCTCTTGGGGTTACCGTTACCGGTACTGGGGGACGCAGGGCTTTGACAGCACAACTCTTCTTT. Protein sequence: CALGVTVTGTGGRRALTAQLFF.

In its sample, this clone was seen a few times. This chain connects TRDV1 to TRDJ1; the match to TRDD3 covers 11 bases. Germline V lookup: CDR1 TSWWSYY, CDR2 QGS. The CDR3 consists of 20 residues. Unmatched junction bases numbered 21, after V lost 2 bases and J lost 7 bases. For the CDR3, the DNA is TGTGCTCTTGGGGAAATCCCCCTGGTCTCCGACTGGGGGATAGGGGCTAAACTCATCTTT. Its protein product is CALGEIPLVSDWGIGAKLIF.

The J gene is TRDJ1, the V gene TRDV1; 8 nucleotides agree with TRDD3. The J gene is absent in TCRdb and was assigned here via DNA matching to germline. This CDR3 has 22 residues. Germline trimming cut 0 bases from V and 3 bases from J; bases unmatched to any gene: 24. Germline CDR1 is TSWWSYY and CDR2 is QGS. The CDR3 nucleotides read TGTGCTCTTGGGGAACTGCGGCTATGGGGGGATAGTCGGAGTCCAGCGGCCGATAAACTCATCTTT. This sequence encodes CALGELRLWGDSRSPAADKLIF.

In this sample, this clone turned up a few times. The V call is TRDV1, the J call TRDJ1; D possibly uses TRDD2 or TRDD3 (9 bases each). Germline CDR1 reads TSWWSYY; CDR2 reads QGS. V gave up 0 bases and J gave up 0 bases, with 41 bases separating them. The CDR3 totals 26 residues. Written as DNA, the CDR3 is TGTGCTCTTGGGGAACTTCCCCTTCCTACATCTTTCCCCGGGGGATACAGGCCCTTGTACACCGATAAACTCATCTTT. It is translated as CALGELPLPTSFPGGYRPLYTDKLIF.

No V gene call was produced; the J gene was TRDJ1; TRDD3 is the table's D call, not checked against the DNA. The CDR3 has 18 amino acids. CDR3 in DNA: TGTGCTCTTGGGGAAGGGTACCCCTATACGGTCTACACCGATAAACTCATCTTT. This encodes CALGEGYPYTVYTDKLIF.

This rearrangement joins TRDV1 to TRDJ1; 10 nucleotides align to TRDD3. The J gene was missing in TCRdb and was found by matching the end of the DNA to germline. The CDR3 sequence is 21 residues long. Germline trimming cut 2 bases from V and 4 bases from J; bases unmatched to any gene: 22. Germline V gene sequence: CDR1 TSWWSYY, CDR2 QGS. The CDR3 here is CALGERGLPPYWGINSDKLIF. The CDR3 nucleotides are TGTGCTCTTGGGGAAAGAGGCCTTCCCCCGTACTGGGGGATCAACAGCGATAAACTCATCTTT.

The chain is built from TRDV1 and TRDJ1, with 11 bases aligning to TRDD3. With 4 bases clipped from V and 0 bases from J, the junction kept 19 bases outside the gene matches. The CDR3 runs to 21 residues. Germline-derived CDR1 and CDR2 are TSWWSYY and QGS. CDR3 DNA sequence: TGTGCTCTTGGGGGAACTTACCCGTGTCTGGGGGATACATGGGACACCGATAAACTCATCTTT. It translates to CALGGTYPCLGDTWDTDKLIF.

This clone appeared a few times. The gene calls are TRDV1 and TRDJ1; 11 bases fit TRDD3. CDR1 is TSWWSYY and CDR2 is QGS in the germline V gene. The CDR3 length is 16 residues. V dropped 1 base and J dropped 10; count of bases not matched to a gene: 11. CDR3 sequence (DNA): TGTGCTCTTGGGGAACCCCCCTGGGGGATACCCCCGGTACTCATCTTT. Translating it yields CALGEPPWGIPPVLIF.

As to this clone: One end of the junction does not line up with germline, which may come from a read error. V usage is TRDV1 and J usage is TRDJ2; D might be TRDD2 (9 bases). CDR1 is TSWWSYY and CDR2 is QGS in the germline V gene. The CDR3 totals 19 residues. CDR3 protein: CALGEMAFLLKGDRAQLFF. CDR3 bases: TGTGCTCTGGGGGAAATGGCCTTCCTACTAAAGGGGGATAGGGCACAACTCTTCTTT.

This clone came up a few times. The V and J genes are TRDV1 and TRDJ1; 12 nucleotides match TRDD3. The V gene end was trimmed by 3 bases and the J gene end by 0 bases; junction bases not matched to a gene: 20. CDR1 is TSWWSYY and CDR2 is QGS in the germline V gene. This CDR3 spans 22 amino acids. CDR3 sequence (DNA): TGTGCTCTTGGGGACAGTACGTTCCCCTTACTGGGGGATACACCGTACACCGATAAACTCATCTTT. Residues: CALGDSTFPLLGDTPYTDKLIF.

This clone was recorded a few times. The gene calls are TRDV1 and TRDJ1; 7 nucleotides match TRDD3. Germline V gene sequence: CDR1 TSWWSYY, CDR2 QGS. V was pared by 1 base and J by 5 bases, with 7 bases of the junction left unmatched. The length of the CDR3 is 15 residues. The CDR3 here is CALGERTGDGDKLIF. The CDR3 region has the DNA TGTGCTCTTGGGGAACGGACGGGGGATGGGGATAAACTCATCTTT.

This clone has a single count. It may be a read error: a sequence one base away is much more abundant. The V gene is TRDV2, the J gene TRDJ3; a weak D match, TRDD3 (5 bases). TCRdb offers no J gene call, so here the DNA was matched to germline to obtain one. Germline V gene lookup returns CDR1 GEAIGNYY and CDR2 EKD. Trimming left V 5 bases short and J 0 bases short, with 10 bases between. CDR3 length: 16 amino acids. The chain's CDR3 is CACGSGSSWDTRQMFF. The CDR3 region has the DNA TGTGCCTGTGGGTCTGGGAGCTCCTGGGACACCCGACAGATGTTTTTC.

The rearrangement links TRDV1 to TRDJ1; 9 bases agree with TRDD2. Here the J gene was assigned by germline matching of the DNA, as TCRdb has none. CDR1 is TSWWSYY, CDR2 QGS, per germline. The ends lost 3 bases at V and 10 bases at J; junction bases unmatched: 21. There are 18 residues in the CDR3. The CDR3 nucleotides read TGTGCTCTTGGGGAGCAGGCCTTCCTACCTCCGTACTGTGGAGCACTCATCTTT. It yields the protein CALGEQAFLPPYCGALIF.

This clone appeared a few times. The chain couples TRDV1 to TRDJ1; TRDD3 matches 10 bases. The length of the CDR3 is 20 residues. The V gene's germline CDR1 is TSWWSYY and CDR2 QGS. V gave up 4 bases and J gave up 0 bases; unmatched junction bases: 17. The CDR3 is CALGAPGSHVLGDHTDKLIF. The CDR3 DNA follows: TGTGCTCTTGGGGCCCCCGGCTCTCACGTACTGGGGGATCACACCGATAAACTCATCTTT.

This clone was found a few times. This chain connects TRDV1 to TRDJ1, with 11 positions matching TRDD3. V lost 1 base, J lost 0 bases, and 19 bases stayed unmatched. Germline CDR1 reads TSWWSYY; CDR2 reads QGS. The CDR3 has 22 residues. The CDR3 spells CALGEPLLFGGYGALYTDKLIF. In DNA, the CDR3 is TGTGCTCTTGGGGAACCGCTCCTCTTTGGGGGATACGGGGCTCTTTACACCGATAAACTCATCTTT.